These T cell receptor beta chains were read from a single sample in a study of early T cells in non-severe SARS-CoV-2 infection. Via MiXCR, TCRdb re-called the 5' RACE reads, giving one row per CDR3 protein. The table records fewer than 35,000 distinct CDR3 sequences, about 4.5% of them present only once. Sample: whole blood. The receptors stem from an adult who was a healthcare worker with PCR-confirmed SARS-CoV-2 infection or an uninfected control (not recorded which). Each CDR3 is given with its conserved first and last residue. The order of the fields is J gene, clone size, D gene, V gene, CDR3 protein, CDR3 DNA. D genes are given only for firm matches. Size is omitted from some rows. Given values are once, few, many or a class for expanded clones.

>TRBJ1-2|many|NA|TRBV4-3
CASSQTVTNYGYTF
TGCGCCAGCAGCCAAACAGTAACTAACTATGGCTACACCTTC
>TRBJ1-2|many|NA|TRBV4-3
CASSQSFGDSQYYGYTF
TGCGCCAGCAGCCAATCTTTCGGAGACAGCCAATACTATGGCTACACCTTC
>TRBJ1-6|many|NA|TRBV6-1
CASNMAGDNSPLHF
TGTGCCAGCAACATGGCAGGGGATAATTCACCCCTCCACTTT
>TRBJ2-5|many|TRBD1|TRBV29-1
CSAQTGRETQYF
TGCAGCGCACAGACAGGGCGAGAGACCCAGTACTTC
>TRBJ1-1|many|TRBD1|TRBV13
CASRVGTEGEAFF
TGTGCCAGCAGGGTGGGGACAGAGGGCGAAGCTTTCTTT
>TRBJ2-1|many|NA|TRBV11-2
CASSLLWGSMSNEQFF
TGTGCCAGCAGCTTATTATGGGGTAGTATGTCCAATGAGCAGTTCTTC
>TRBJ2-1|medium-sized|NA|TRBV3-1
CASSQVVGSAFANEQFF
TGTGCCAGCAGCCAAGTTGTCGGGAGCGCCTTTGCCAATGAGCAGTTCTTC
>TRBJ1-2|many|NA|TRBV27
CASSSPPDLVTGNGYTF
TGTGCCAGCAGTTCACCCCCGGACCTTGTGACCGGGAATGGCTACACCTTC
>TRBJ1-5|many|NA|TRBV19
CASSRVDQPQHF
TGTGCCAGTAGTAGGGTGGATCAGCCCCAGCATTTT
>TRBJ1-5|few|NA|TRBV12-3/TRBV12-4
CASSTGFLYQPQHF
TGTGCCAGCAGTACAGGATTCCTTTATCAGCCCCAGCATTTT
>TRBJ2-7|NA|NA|TRBV18
CASSLPRQIHEQYF
TGTGCCAGCTCACTGCCTCGACAGATCCACGAGCAGTACTTC
>TRBJ2-1|many|NA|TRBV6-6
CASSPPDTLEQFF
TGTGCCAGCAGTCCTCCGGACACACTTGAGCAGTTCTTC
>TRBJ2-2|many|TRBD2|TRBV24-1
CATSDQRETGELFF
TGTGCCACCAGTGATCAGCGGGAAACCGGGGAGCTGTTTTTT
>TRBJ2-7|few|NA|TRBV15
CATSAQWGEQYF
TGTGCCACCAGCGCACAATGGGGCGAGCAGTACTTC
>TRBJ2-1|many|NA|TRBV11-1
CASSPLSYNEQFF
TGTGCCAGCAGCCCTTTGTCCTACAATGAGCAGTTCTTC
>TRBJ2-7|NA|TRBD2|TRBV20-1
CSASGLAGYEQYF
TGCAGTGCTAGCGGTCTAGCGGGCTACGAGCAGTACTTC
>TRBJ1-2|many|NA|TRBV20-1
CSARGLSPGYTF
TGCAGTGCTAGAGGGTTGAGTCCGGGCTACACCTTC
>TRBJ2-1|many|NA|TRBV19
CASSRRPSNNINEQFF
TGTGCCAGTAGTAGACGACCAAGTAACAACATTAATGAGCAGTTCTTC
>TRBJ1-2|many|NA|TRBV24-1
CATSDQLSRGYTF
TGTGCCACCAGTGATCAACTCAGTAGAGGCTACACCTTC
>TRBJ1-5|many|NA|TRBV19
CASSQGFQPQHF
TGTGCCAGTAGTCAGGGTTTTCAGCCCCAGCATTTT
>TRBJ2-5|few|TRBD2|TRBV20-1
CSARGGLGNQETQYF
TGCAGTGCTAGAGGCGGACTAGGGAACCAAGAGACCCAGTACTTC
>TRBJ2-7|many|TRBD1|TRBV19
CASSIAHRGLKEQYF
TGTGCCAGTAGTATTGCACACAGGGGGCTAAAGGAGCAGTACTTC
>TRBJ2-3|many|NA|TRBV7-7
CASTRLRPTDTQYF
TGTGCTAGCACACGACTCCGGCCCACAGATACGCAGTATTTT
>TRBJ1-2|many|TRBD1|TRBV5-4
CASSPEYGTGKAF
TGTGCCAGCAGCCCGGAGTATGGGACAGGGAAGGCCTTC
>TRBJ2-2|few|TRBD2|TRBV2
CASSGREWLTGELFF
TGTGCCAGCAGCGGGCGGGAGTGGCTGACCGGGGAGCTGTTTTTT
>TRBJ2-1|medium-sized|NA|TRBV19
CASSIAGPAEQFF
TGTGCCAGTAGTATAGCGGGGCCAGCTGAGCAGTTCTTC
>TRBJ2-5|many|TRBD1|TRBV20-1
CSASPVRSHGRGLQETQYF
TGCAGTGCTAGCCCCGTTAGGTCTCACGGCAGGGGGCTTCAAGAGACCCAGTACTTC
>TRBJ2-1|many|NA|TRBV11-2
CASSPLESSFSYNEQFF
TGTGCCAGCAGTCCCCTGGAGTCTTCCTTCTCCTACAATGAGCAGTTCTTC
>TRBJ2-7|many|TRBD1|TRBV28
CASIGTTGGEEQYF
TGTGCCAGCATCGGGACCACAGGGGGTGAAGAGCAGTACTTC
>TRBJ2-7|many|TRBD1|TRBV27
CASSLWTGGYEQYF
TGTGCCAGCAGTTTATGGACAGGGGGCTACGAGCAGTACTTC
>TRBJ2-3|many|TRBD2|TRBV10-3
CAISESSGSSDTQYF
TGTGCCATCAGTGAGTCTAGCGGGAGTTCAGATACGCAGTATTTT
>TRBJ2-1|NA|TRBD2|TRBV28
CASTSGGGNNEQFF
TGTGCCAGCACGTCGGGAGGAGGGAACAATGAGCAGTTCTTC
>TRBJ2-7|many|TRBD2|TRBV19
CASSRSPPGLAAGGQYF
TGTGCCAGTAGTCGCTCGCCGCCGGGACTAGCGGCGGGGGGGCAGTACTTC
>TRBJ2-2|many|NA|TRBV4-2
CASSQDFASANTGELFF
TGTGCCAGCAGCCAAGATTTTGCTAGCGCGAACACCGGGGAGCTGTTTTTT
>TRBJ2-3|many|NA|TRBV4-1
CASSQGTGTDTQYF
TGCGCCAGCAGCCAAGGGACAGGCACAGATACGCAGTATTTT
>TRBJ1-1|many|NA|TRBV12-3/TRBV12-4
CASTPHRNTEAFF
TGTGCCAGCACCCCACATCGGAACACTGAAGCTTTCTTT
>TRBJ1-5|many|TRBD1|TRBV6-1
CASLGGTGDSNQPQHF
TGTGCCAGCCTCGGTGGGACAGGGGATAGCAATCAGCCCCAGCATTTT
>TRBJ2-1|many|NA|TRBV7-6
CASSLGIRDSRNEQFF
TGTGCCAGCAGCCTAGGAATCCGGGACTCCCGCAATGAGCAGTTCTTC
>TRBJ1-2|many|NA|TRBV6-2/TRBV6-3
CASSYSSGYTF
TGTGCCAGCAGTTACTCGAGCGGCTACACCTTC
>TRBJ2-1|NA|NA|TRBV6-2/TRBV6-3
CASSYGILYNEQFF
TGTGCCAGCAGTTACGGGATCCTCTACAATGAGCAGTTCTTC
>TRBJ1-3|NA|NA|TRBV4-2
CASSQVISNGNTIYF
TGTGCCAGCAGCCAAGTTATCTCTAATGGAAACACCATATATTTT
>TRBJ2-1|many|NA|TRBV7-2
CASSLVGPADYNEQFF
TGTGCCAGCAGCTTAGTTGGGCCGGCAGACTACAATGAGCAGTTCTTC
>TRBJ2-7|many|TRBD1|TRBV6-6
CASNRQGREQYF
TGTGCCAGCAATCGACAGGGGCGCGAGCAGTACTTC
>TRBJ2-3|many|NA|TRBV7-2
CASSFLRSSTDTQYF
TGTGCCAGCAGCTTCTTGCGGAGTAGCACAGATACGCAGTATTTT
>TRBJ2-5|medium-sized|TRBD1|TRBV7-6
CASSLLTGGEETQYF
TGTGCCAGCAGCTTACTTACAGGGGGCGAAGAGACCCAGTACTTC
>TRBJ2-7|many|TRBD2|TRBV7-2
CASSSGLGFYEQYF
TGTGCCAGCAGCTCCGGACTAGGGTTCTACGAGCAGTACTTC
>TRBJ2-2|many|TRBD2|TRBV4-3
CASSQELSGRATGELFF
TGCGCCAGCAGCCAAGAATTGAGCGGGAGGGCCACCGGGGAGCTGTTTTTT
>TRBJ2-1|many|TRBD1|TRBV29-1
CSVDSGVGGRVGGEQFF
TGCAGCGTTGATTCCGGAGTAGGGGGCAGGGTCGGCGGTGAGCAGTTCTTC
>TRBJ1-1|many|NA|TRBV7-3
CASRGAGTEAFF
TGTGCCAGCAGGGGAGCGGGCACTGAAGCTTTCTTT
>TRBJ1-2|few|NA|TRBV4-1
CASSQDYAYGYTF
TGCGCCAGCAGCCAAGATTACGCCTATGGCTACACCTTC
>TRBJ1-1|many|NA|TRBV5-6
CASSLLSNTEAFF
TGTGCCAGCAGCCTCCTGAGCAACACTGAAGCTTTCTTT
>TRBJ2-1|many|TRBD2|TRBV4-2
CASSQVGPSGVNEQFF
TGTGCCAGCAGCCAAGTCGGGCCTAGCGGCGTTAATGAGCAGTTCTTC
>TRBJ2-7|many|TRBD2|TRBV27
CASSLGLAGVEQYF
TGTGCCAGCAGTTTAGGGCTAGCGGGAGTTGAGCAGTACTTC
>TRBJ1-3|few|NA|TRBV20-1
CSARSPGKGNTIYF
TGCAGTGCTAGATCTCCGGGGAAAGGAAACACCATATATTTT
>TRBJ1-1|many|TRBD1|TRBV7-9
CASSRGTGGTEAFF
TGTGCCAGCAGCAGAGGGACAGGGGGGACTGAAGCTTTCTTT
>TRBJ2-5|many|NA|TRBV27
CASSLSILKRQETQYF
TGTGCCAGCAGTTTATCCATACTGAAGCGACAAGAGACCCAGTACTTC
>TRBJ1-2|many|NA|TRBV16
CASSQNYGYTF
TGTGCCAGCAGCCAAAACTATGGCTACACCTTC
>TRBJ2-3|many|TRBD2|TRBV5-4
CASSPGLGTDTQYF
TGTGCCAGCAGCCCTGGACTAGGGACAGATACGCAGTATTTT
>TRBJ2-1|NA|TRBD2|TRBV4-3
CASSRRTSGSNEQFF
TGCGCCAGCAGCCGGCGGACTAGCGGGAGCAATGAGCAGTTCTTC